This T cell receptor (beta chain) was identified in a study of blood T cell repertoires in COVID-19 (dated by TCRdb to about 2020). At the level of the whole study: Collaborator samples came from the United States, Italy and Spain and covered acute and convalescent phases of COVID-19. The sample metadata nearly always contained a de-identified subject ID, COVID-19 status, age in years and sex. The repertoires were made available in a free public database intended to serve as a resource for research on the immune response to SARS-CoV-2. Where available, HLA class I and class II types were obtained from metadata supplied by the sample provider rather than from assay-based typing. The samples were drawn from the first 160 participants of the ongoing ImmuneRACE study and from roughly 1,300 subjects provided by 6 global collaborators. The material from the prospective study consisted of cDNA or gDNA derived from T cells, B-cell-depleted T cells, or PBMCs. The dataset comprised deeply sampled blood TCRbeta repertoires from subjects exposed to, actively infected with, or recovered from COVID-19. What the study reported, not specific to this receptor: The amount of clinical and demographic metadata varied by source and participant and was provided uncurated.

The germline V gene provides CDR1 MNHEY and CDR2 SVGEGT. V sheds 2 bases and J sheds 7 bases, leaving 11 bases between their ends. Reading from cysteine to phenylalanine, the CDR3 counts 13 amino acids. Of the read, only the CDR3 DNA is kept; its 39 bases are in frame from base 1. TCRbeta CDR3 regions were amplified from genomic DNA using the immunoSEQ Assay, a bias-controlled multiplex PCR. Turning to the authors' computational methods: Within the assay, amplification of reference gene primers was used to estimate how many nucleated cells each sample contained. To quantify the absolute abundance of each unique TCRbeta CDR3 rearrangement, sequence reads were collapsed and filtered. For each sample, productive Simpson clonality was calculated as the square root of Simpson's diversity index across productive rearrangements. The immuneACCESS repertoire file appears here via TCRdb, limited to in-frame rearrangements. These files lack a portion of the clones; in checked studies, under half of the deficit traces to unresolved V genes, and the cause of the others is not known. From that table come the V and J calls and clone size; the DNA was used to work out D and trimming. Within this sample are over 120,000 clones, with approximately 89% of them counted one time only. The top ten clones comprise 1.5% to 2% of the sample.

A word on this clone: Its antigen is unknown. Per-base quality was not reported, and no clone a single base away is much larger than it.

Collaborating institutions collected whole blood in K2EDTA tubes following their own protocols. Collaborator samples were shipped for TCRbeta analysis as frozen whole blood, isolated PBMCs, or DNA extracted from either sample type. The rearrangement joined TRBV6-2 or TRBV6-3 to TRBJ1-2, with the D gene too uncertain to name. This receptor was identified in a human donor in a cohort sampled during active COVID-19. The sequenced sample consisted of peripheral blood. The CDR3 reads as follows: CASSYVVQAGYTF. The nucleotides are TGTGCCAGCAGTTACGTCGTCCAGGCTGGCTACACCTTC.